The 11 T cell receptor beta chains below all came from one sample that was sequenced in a study of CXCR3-negative and CXCR3-positive naive CD8 T cells. Overall study findings and caveats: CXCR3-positive naive cells carried more hydrophobic TRB CDR3s than CXCR3-negative naive cells did.

Which antigens these TCRs recognize remains unknown. The TRB cDNA libraries were prepared by 5' RACE with UMI labels. Reprocessing the 5' RACE reads, TCRdb reports a single entry for every CDR3 protein and omits DNA. The sample data list 100,000 to 150,000 distinct CDR3 sequences. The specimen sequenced was naive CXCR3+ CD8+ T cells from blood. The subset here: CD45RO-CCR7+CD27+CD95- naive CD8+ T cells expressing CXCR3 (TNR3+). The receptors here all came from a human donor in good health. Some clones in this sample may be carry-over from other donors' samples.

The genes are TRBV29-1 and TRBJ1-1. The CDR3 is made up of 14 amino acids. Germline loops: CDR1 SQVTM, CDR2 ANQGSEA. CDR3 sequence reads: CSVTLWTENTEAFF.

The chain uses TRBV18 and TRBJ1-6. CDR3 length: 14 amino acids. CDR1 and CDR2 (germline): KGHSH, LQKENI. The CDR3: CASSPENYNSPLHF.

V usage is TRBV28 and J usage is TRBJ2-1; with no DNA, the TCRdb D assignment of TRBD1 cannot be verified. The V gene's germline CDR1 is MDHEN and CDR2 SYDVKM. This CDR3 is built from 14 residues. This chain's CDR3 is CASSQQGSQETQYF.

The rearrangement uses TRBV7-6 and TRBJ2-5; no DNA is available, so the TRBD1 call from TCRdb remains unchecked. This CDR3 comprises 14 residues. The V gene's germline CDR1 is SGHVS and CDR2 FNYEAQ. The CDR3 region is CASSIGGTGVNQYF.

CDR3 sequence reads: CASGLATGTGVYLLSYEQYF. The chain recombines TRBV12-5 with TRBJ2-7; TCRdb designates TRBD1, a call that cannot be tested without DNA. The CDR3 consists of 20 residues. Germline CDR1 LGHNT, CDR2 FRNRAP.

V and J are TRBV4-3 and TRBJ2-7; the TCRdb D gene call, TRBD1, has no DNA to confirm it. The CDR3 sequence is 14 residues long. Per the germline V gene, CDR1 is LGHNA and CDR2 is YSLEER. CDR3 sequence: CASSPGQSFYEQYF.

The rearrangement uses TRBV12-3 or TRBV12-4 and TRBJ1-2. The CDR3 extends over 13 amino acids. The CDR3 region is CAIDSQLGYGYTF.

This chain links TRBV12-3 or TRBV12-4 with TRBJ2-1; TCRdb lists TRBD1, though no DNA is available to test this call. This CDR3 has 15 amino acids. The CDR3 sequence: CASRGVGGATAEQFF.

This rearrangement joins TRBV14 to TRBJ1-4; with no DNA, the TCRdb D assignment of TRBD1 cannot be verified. The CDR3 totals 18 residues. Germline CDR1 and CDR2: SGHDN and FVKESK. The CDR3 reads CASSQNIRTGRWNEKLFF.

J is TRBJ1-2 and V is TRBV5-1. The CDR3 loop spans 15 amino acids. The germline V gene has CDR1 SGHRS and CDR2 YFSETQ. The CDR3 spells CASSSAEGRNYGYTF.

This CDR3 reads CSVEDPDRSSYNEQFF. The V gene is TRBV29-1, the J gene TRBJ2-1; as DNA is missing, the TRBD1 call by TCRdb cannot be tested. Germline lookup yields CDR1 SQVTM and CDR2 ANQGSEA. The CDR3 extends over 16 amino acids.